This TCR beta chain came from a study of blood T cell repertoires in COVID-19. For the study at large: In each case, the material was cDNA or gDNA derived from T cells, B-cell-depleted T cells, or PBMCs.

Sequencing used immunoSEQ multiplex PCR; TCRdb keeps in-frame clones, though not all of them. Of some 73,000 clones in the sample, 82% were seen once. The CDR3 covers 13 residues. The ends were cut back, 2 bases at V and 7 bases at J, with 9 bases in the middle. Germline CDR1 and CDR2: SGHTA and FQGNSA. The chain couples TRBV7-2 to TRBJ1-5; D gene ambiguous. The sequenced material came from peripheral blood. The sequence came from a woman aged 55-70 years with acute or convalescent COVID-19. The CDR3 DNA reads as TGTGCCAGCAGCTTATCCATAGAACAGCCCCAGCATTTT. Translating it yields CASSLSIEQPQHF.